Described below is a single T cell receptor (beta chain) sequence and its context. This clonotype showed up many times. The antigen this receptor binds is unknown. Base quality data are lacking; no much larger clone is found one base away. The sample's time point label is to be understood as: newly diagnosed GD, antithyroid drugs for less than 3 months. RNA was extracted from PBMCs in TRIzol for both TCR sequencing and RNA sequencing. Graves' disease was diagnosed according to American Thyroid Association guidelines. Recruitment of patients was carried out at an endocrinology department in Xi'an, China. Each patient gave about 9.1 milliliters of peripheral blood, collected in an EDTA anticoagulant tube. PBMCs were isolated by Ficoll Paque Plus density gradient separation without further T cell sorting. An Agilent 2100 Bioanalyzer and agarose gel were used to check RNA quality, and a NanoDrop 2000 was used to measure RNA concentration.

The germline V gene (reference sequence) sets CDR1 to LGHDT and CDR2 to YNNKEL. The CDR3 spans 14 residues, from the cysteine through the phenylalanine. This entry keeps only the CDR3 DNA: 42 bases, framed from base 1. Relative to germline, V is 4 bases shorter and J is 7 bases shorter, with 17 bases between their ends. This sample is drawn from a study of regulatory T cells in long-lasting Graves disease (dated by TCRdb to about 2021). About the study as a whole: Newly diagnosed Graves' disease patients had taken antithyroid drugs for less than 3 months. Patients with persistent Graves' disease were compared with patients with newly diagnosed Graves' disease using TCR sequencing and RNA sequencing of peripheral blood. A total of some 33 samples were covered by TCR sequencing, comprising around 13 persistent and around 20 newly diagnosed Graves' disease patients. The study was conducted in China and was registered as a clinical trial. The paper's findings and limits, for the study overall: Sequencing and analysis were restricted to the TCR beta chain. The authors noted that the small sample size was a limitation that may lower accuracy. Only peripheral blood was studied, because thyroid tissue, the primary lesion, was inaccessible. Compared with newly diagnosed patients, patients with persistent Graves' disease had lower TCR Shannon entropy and fewer highly expanded clones, which suggests clonal expansion. Persistent patients shared more public clonotypes among themselves (around 2,500) than newly diagnosed patients did (more than 950). TRBV28, TRBJ1-2 and TRBJ2-5 were preferentially used in persistent disease, while TRBV20-1 and TRBJ2-1 were favored in newly diagnosed disease.

Receptor amplification or capture employed multiplex PCR. The instrument was an Illumina HiSeq 4000. To build TCR beta libraries, CDR3 regions were amplified by Arm-PCR using iRepertoire HTBI primers. Before sequencing, the PCR products underwent gel purification. The source study handled its data this way. Gene usage analysis of CDR3 amino acid clonotypes relied on the approximately 68 TRBV and around 14 TRBJ segments identified across samples. COPE and FqMerger were used to merge filtered high-quality paired reads into contigs. BLAST was used to align contigs to IMGT TRBV, TRBD and TRBJ reference genes, and CDR3 was defined according to IMGT. Highly expanded clones were defined as clonotypes with a frequency above 0.1%. Shannon entropy was used to measure repertoire diversity, and the Gini coefficient was used to measure V-J evenness. A clonotype found in more than one individual was treated as public. Using fastp trimming at Q25 and MiXCR clonotype assembly, TCRdb reanalyzed the public sequencing data and kept in-frame beta chains. Rows matching on CDR3 protein sequence are summarized as one entry with the most common DNA and genes. TCRdb, rather than the study authors, made the V and J calls. Across this sample there are approximately 400,000 distinct CDR3 sequences, with over 14% seen only once. The ten largest account for approximately 7.6% of the sample.

This same sample was also taken into another study, of T cells in Graves' hyperthyroidism and ophthalmopathy. The second study's authors report: Stable Graves' hyperthyroidism was defined as no progression to ophthalmopathy during 18 months of follow-up. The hyperthyroidism patients were between 18 and 65 years old and newly diagnosed, with a disease duration of less than 2 months. Patients with uncontrolled infections, other autoimmune diseases, pregnancy or lactation were excluded. Diagnoses were based on clinical symptoms, serum thyroxine and TRAb, thyroid ultrasound and orbital computed tomography. For the first round of RT-PCR on the TCR CDR3, the HTBI primer set was used together with the Qiagen OneStep RT-PCR kit. Most expanded thyroid clonotypes (frequency above 0.001) were also detected in blood, suggesting blood repertoires may reflect thyroid immune responses. A model built on a 13 V-J signature distinguished ophthalmopathy from stable hyperthyroidism, reaching 85% to 90% sensitivity and under 84% specificity in cross-validation and 80%/75% in testing. In validation, the model predicted progression to ophthalmopathy a median of around six months before onset, with roughly 71% sensitivity and almost 75% specificity. TCR V-J signatures able to tell the groups apart were searched for in a discovery cohort of about a hundred patients, of whom under 45 had Graves' ophthalmopathy and about 60 had stable Graves' hyperthyroidism. An independent validation cohort of under 20 hyperthyroidism patients and over 15 patients who later progressed to ophthalmopathy tested prospective prediction of ophthalmopathy. The roughly 100 discovery patients were divided at random into training and test sets in a 7:3 ratio. The study also compared thyroid tissue and blood T-cell repertoires from more than 5 Graves' hyperthyroidism patients. After blood sampling, hyperthyroidism patients were treated with methimazole at a starting dose of 30 mg daily, and ophthalmopathy patients were treated with high-dose intravenous methylprednisolone. The libraries were constructed in a second round of multiplex PCR and then size-selected and purified. Libraries were sequenced paired-end with 100 bp reads on an Illumina HiSeq2000. Raw data were processed with SOAPnuke, discarding reads with adapters, uncalled bases, mean Phred below 15, or no exact constant-primer or identifier match. COPE v1.2.5 was used to merge the high-quality paired reads, and each unique nucleotide sequence was defined as a clonotype. MiTCR v1.1 was used to align the clonotypes against IMGT TRBV, TRBD and TRBJ reference segments. The analysis included only V-J combinations with a frequency above 0.0001, which together covered 99.2% of the repertoires. A TCS score was defined as the ratio between F50 (clonal expansion) and ExV (chaos), using BLOSUM62-based TCRdist between CDR3 peptides within each V-J. Welch's t-statistics and random forest reduced fewer than 600 V-J features to about 12, which were used in a naive Bayes classifier (R e1071). No statistical method was used to set the sample size in advance, and investigators knew the group allocation. According to the paper, TCR Vbeta CDR3 sequencing was carried out on approximately 140 peripheral blood samples, which came from approximately 41 ophthalmopathy, around 75 hyperthyroidism and roughly 17 progressor patients.

The chain employs TRBV3-1 and TRBJ2-7, with TRBD1 as a weak D call on 6 bases. Sequencing used peripheral blood mononuclear cells (PBMCs), obtained at new diagnosis, from a patient treated with antithyroid drugs. The origin of this receptor is a woman aged 40 to 50 with Graves disease. Donor details come from another sample of the same person, matched by shared clones. The CDR3 region: CASSRADRRLEQYF. The DNA reads TGTGCCAGCAGCCGAGCCGACAGGAGACTAGAGCAGTACTTC.